This is a list of T cell receptor beta chains from one sample in a study of cytomegalovirus exposure and HLA in healthy donors. Sequencing used immunoSEQ multiplex PCR; TCRdb keeps in-frame clones, though not all of them. Counted here are hundreds of thousands of clones, approximately 82% occurring once; the ten biggest clones make up approximately 3.8%. The sample consisted of PBMCs. The receptors derive from a male donor in good health and CMV-seronegative. Each CDR3 is given with its conserved first and last residue. Each record gives: CDR3 DNA, CDR3 protein, J gene, D gene, V gene, clone size. A D gene is named only where the DNA matches it firmly. Size values are once, few and many counts, or a class for expanded clones, and some rows have none.

cdr3_nt: TGTGCCAGCAGTTTAGGGACAGGTGAAGCTTTCTTT; cdr3_aa: CASSLGTGEAFF; j_call: TRBJ1-1; d_call: TRBD1; v_call: TRBV6-1; clone_size: -
cdr3_nt: TGTGCCAGCAGCAGAGGACTAGCGGGAGAGTTCGGGGAGCTGTTTTTT; cdr3_aa: CASSRGLAGEFGELFF; j_call: TRBJ2-2; d_call: TRBD2; v_call: TRBV11-2; clone_size: once
cdr3_nt: TGCGCCAGCAGCCAAGAGAGGCTAAGGATGTCTGGAAACACCATATATTTT; cdr3_aa: CASSQERLRMSGNTIYF; j_call: TRBJ1-3; d_call: -; v_call: TRBV4-1; clone_size: -
cdr3_nt: TGCGCCAGCAGTGAATGGGGGGGAGGAGATACGCAGTATTTT; cdr3_aa: CASSEWGGGDTQYF; j_call: TRBJ2-3; d_call: TRBD2; v_call: TRBV10-2; clone_size: -
cdr3_nt: TGTGCCAGCAGTGAATGGGGGCCGCAGCAGTACTTC; cdr3_aa: CASSEWGPQQYF; j_call: TRBJ2-7; d_call: -; v_call: TRBV6-5; clone_size: -
cdr3_nt: TGTGCCAGCACTCGAGCGGCTAGCGGAAGTGGTCCCCAGTACTTC; cdr3_aa: CASTRAASGSGPQYF; j_call: TRBJ2-5; d_call: TRBD2; v_call: TRBV2; clone_size: -
cdr3_nt: TGTGCCAGCAGTTTATACGGGACTAGGCTCTACAATGAGCAGTTCTTC; cdr3_aa: CASSLYGTRLYNEQFF; j_call: TRBJ2-1; d_call: TRBD2; v_call: TRBV27; clone_size: -
cdr3_nt: TGTGCCAGCAGCCCTCGAGGTCAGCTCGACTCTGGGGCCAACGTCCTGACTTTC; cdr3_aa: CASSPRGQLDSGANVLTF; j_call: TRBJ2-6; d_call: -; v_call: TRBV7-9; clone_size: few
cdr3_nt: TGTGCCAGCAGCTTAATATACGAGCAGTACTTC; cdr3_aa: CASSLIYEQYF; j_call: TRBJ2-7; d_call: -; v_call: TRBV11-2; clone_size: -
cdr3_nt: TGTTCCAGCAGCCAGAGGACAGTACTGAGCTCCTACGAGCAGTACTTC; cdr3_aa: CSSSQRTVLSSYEQYF; j_call: TRBJ2-7; d_call: -; v_call: TRBV7-9; clone_size: -
cdr3_nt: TGTGCCAGCAGCTTAGGTAGCCTACCCTACGAGCAGTACTTC; cdr3_aa: CASSLGSLPYEQYF; j_call: TRBJ2-7; d_call: -; v_call: TRBV28; clone_size: -
cdr3_nt: TGTGCCAGCAGCCAAACTAGCGGATCGAACACCGGGGAGCTGTTTTTT; cdr3_aa: CASSQTSGSNTGELFF; j_call: TRBJ2-2; d_call: TRBD2; v_call: TRBV7-3; clone_size: -
cdr3_nt: TGTGCCTGGGAACCCGGTACCAATCAGCCCCAGCATTTT; cdr3_aa: CAWEPGTNQPQHF; j_call: TRBJ1-5; d_call: -; v_call: TRBV30; clone_size: -
cdr3_nt: TGCGCCAGCAGCTTGGCCCGCGGATACAATGAGCAGTTCTTC; cdr3_aa: CASSLARGYNEQFF; j_call: TRBJ2-1; d_call: -; v_call: TRBV5-1; clone_size: few
cdr3_nt: TGTGCCACCATGGGGGGTAATAGCAATCAGCCCCAGCATTTT; cdr3_aa: CATMGGNSNQPQHF; j_call: TRBJ1-5; d_call: -; v_call: TRBV19; clone_size: -
cdr3_nt: TGTGCCAGCAGGACTACAGGGGGTACCTATGGCTACACCTTC; cdr3_aa: CASRTTGGTYGYTF; j_call: TRBJ1-2; d_call: TRBD1; v_call: TRBV2; clone_size: -
cdr3_nt: TGCAGCGTTTCGGAAGACAGTATAATACACTATGGCTACACCTTC; cdr3_aa: CSVSEDSIIHYGYTF; j_call: TRBJ1-2; d_call: -; v_call: TRBV29-1; clone_size: once
cdr3_nt: TGTGCCAGCAGTTTAGGCAGGGGGACCTACGAGCAGTACTTC; cdr3_aa: CASSLGRGTYEQYF; j_call: TRBJ2-7; d_call: TRBD1; v_call: TRBV6-5; clone_size: few
cdr3_nt: TGTGCCAGTAGTATCATGGGGCCCAACGAGCAGTACTTC; cdr3_aa: CASSIMGPNEQYF; j_call: TRBJ2-7; d_call: -; v_call: TRBV19; clone_size: -
cdr3_nt: TGTGCCAGCAGTCTAGCGGGTGGGGCCAACGTCCTGACTTTC; cdr3_aa: CASSLAGGANVLTF; j_call: TRBJ2-6; d_call: TRBD2; v_call: TRBV27; clone_size: -
cdr3_nt: TGTGCCAGCATCCTCAGGAACACTGAAGCTTTCTTT; cdr3_aa: CASILRNTEAFF; j_call: TRBJ1-1; d_call: -; v_call: TRBV7-2; clone_size: few
cdr3_nt: TGTGCCAGCAGTCCCGGGACAGGGCGTAACGGGGAGCTGTTTTTT; cdr3_aa: CASSPGTGRNGELFF; j_call: TRBJ2-2; d_call: TRBD1; v_call: TRBV6-5; clone_size: -
cdr3_nt: TGTGCCAGCACCCGGACTAGCGGAGATACGCAGTATTTT; cdr3_aa: CASTRTSGDTQYF; j_call: TRBJ2-3; d_call: TRBD2; v_call: TRBV9; clone_size: -
cdr3_nt: TGTGCCGGCAGTTTGGACAGCGCCTATGGCTACACCTTC; cdr3_aa: CAGSLDSAYGYTF; j_call: TRBJ1-2; d_call: -; v_call: TRBV28; clone_size: -
cdr3_nt: TGCGCCAGCAGTCAACAGGCTTTCTCCTACGAGCAGTACTTC; cdr3_aa: CASSQQAFSYEQYF; j_call: TRBJ2-7; d_call: -; v_call: TRBV23-1; clone_size: -
cdr3_nt: TGTGCCTGGAGTGTTCCGAGGAACACTGAAGCTTTCTTT; cdr3_aa: CAWSVPRNTEAFF; j_call: TRBJ1-1; d_call: -; v_call: TRBV30; clone_size: -
cdr3_nt: TGTGCCAGCAGTTTCGACCAGGGCAATTCACCCCTCCACTTT; cdr3_aa: CASSFDQGNSPLHF; j_call: TRBJ1-6; d_call: -; v_call: TRBV28; clone_size: -
cdr3_nt: TGTGCCAGCAGCCCTAGCGGCTTCCAAAACGAGCAGTACTTC; cdr3_aa: CASSPSGFQNEQYF; j_call: TRBJ2-7; d_call: TRBD2; v_call: TRBV9; clone_size: -
cdr3_nt: TGTGCCAGCAGCCAGGCCGGGACTAGCGGGAGGGGGGGCACAGATACGCAGTATTTT; cdr3_aa: CASSQAGTSGRGGTDTQYF; j_call: TRBJ2-3; d_call: TRBD2; v_call: TRBV4-2; clone_size: -
cdr3_nt: TGCAGCGTTCCGCGCGGCGGGGGAATGGGAGATACGCAGTATTTT; cdr3_aa: CSVPRGGGMGDTQYF; j_call: TRBJ2-3; d_call: TRBD2; v_call: TRBV29-1; clone_size: -
cdr3_nt: TGTGCCAGTAGTACCCACCATGGACAGGGGGAGACCCAGTACTTC; cdr3_aa: CASSTHHGQGETQYF; j_call: TRBJ2-5; d_call: TRBD1; v_call: TRBV19; clone_size: -
cdr3_nt: TGTGCCAGCAGCCCCTCGGACAGGGTACGCGAGCAGTACTTC; cdr3_aa: CASSPSDRVREQYF; j_call: TRBJ2-7; d_call: TRBD1; v_call: TRBV27; clone_size: -
cdr3_nt: TGCAGCGTTGTTCCAGGTGCAACCTACGAGCAGTACTTC; cdr3_aa: CSVVPGATYEQYF; j_call: TRBJ2-7; d_call: -; v_call: TRBV29-1; clone_size: -
cdr3_nt: TGTGCCAGCAGCAAGGGGCTGAGTACCGGGGAGACCCAGTACTTC; cdr3_aa: CASSKGLSTGETQYF; j_call: TRBJ2-5; d_call: -; v_call: TRBV21-1; clone_size: -
cdr3_nt: TGTGCCAGCAGTTACGGCCAATCTGGAAACACCATATATTTT; cdr3_aa: CASSYGQSGNTIYF; j_call: TRBJ1-3; d_call: -; v_call: TRBV6-5; clone_size: -
cdr3_nt: TGTGCCAGCAGCCGTCCTGCGGGGGCCGGGGCCAACGTCCTGACTTTC; cdr3_aa: CASSRPAGAGANVLTF; j_call: TRBJ2-6; d_call: -; v_call: TRBV5-6; clone_size: -
cdr3_nt: TGTGCCAGCAGTGTTGGGACAGGGGATTCACCCCTCCACTTT; cdr3_aa: CASSVGTGDSPLHF; j_call: TRBJ1-6; d_call: TRBD1; v_call: TRBV2; clone_size: once
cdr3_nt: TGTGCCAGCAGCAAATTAGTGGACAGGGGACCCACAGATACGCAGTATTTT; cdr3_aa: CASSKLVDRGPTDTQYF; j_call: TRBJ2-3; d_call: -; v_call: TRBV21-1; clone_size: once
cdr3_nt: TGTGCCAGCAGTTACCTCCAGGGGGGCCTCCAGCCCCAGCATTTT; cdr3_aa: CASSYLQGGLQPQHF; j_call: TRBJ1-5; d_call: TRBD1; v_call: TRBV6-6; clone_size: few
cdr3_nt: TGTGCCAGCACCGGACAGGGGAACAATCAGCCCCAGCATTTT; cdr3_aa: CASTGQGNNQPQHF; j_call: TRBJ1-5; d_call: TRBD1; v_call: TRBV28; clone_size: few
cdr3_nt: TGCAGCGCTCTGACAGGGTACGCTGAAGCTTTCTTT; cdr3_aa: CSALTGYAEAFF; j_call: TRBJ1-1; d_call: TRBD1; v_call: TRBV29-1; clone_size: -
cdr3_nt: TGTGCCAGCAGTTACCATATTATGAGGCAGAACACTGAAGCTTTCTTT; cdr3_aa: CASSYHIMRQNTEAFF; j_call: TRBJ1-1; d_call: -; v_call: TRBV6-5; clone_size: -
cdr3_nt: TGTGCCAGCAGCTTACAGGGCACACACACAGATACGCAGTATTTT; cdr3_aa: CASSLQGTHTDTQYF; j_call: TRBJ2-3; d_call: -; v_call: TRBV7-3; clone_size: -
cdr3_nt: TGTGCCAGCAGCTTCAGGGGGGAAACTAATGAAAAACTGTTTTTT; cdr3_aa: CASSFRGETNEKLFF; j_call: TRBJ1-4; d_call: TRBD1; v_call: TRBV5-6; clone_size: few
cdr3_nt: TGTGCCAGCAGCCCAAACGGGACACCCGGGGAGACCCAGTACTTC; cdr3_aa: CASSPNGTPGETQYF; j_call: TRBJ2-5; d_call: -; v_call: TRBV7-7; clone_size: -
cdr3_nt: TGTGCCAGTAGACATACCGTTCACCAGGGTAGCACAGATACGCAGTATTTT; cdr3_aa: CASRHTVHQGSTDTQYF; j_call: TRBJ2-3; d_call: -; v_call: TRBV19; clone_size: -
cdr3_nt: TGCGCCAGCAGCCCCGGACTAGCGGGAGGGACTAGCACAGATACGCAGTATTTT; cdr3_aa: CASSPGLAGGTSTDTQYF; j_call: TRBJ2-3; d_call: TRBD2; v_call: TRBV5-1; clone_size: -
cdr3_nt: TGTGCCAGCAGCTCCGGGGGAGGGGTCGATGAGCAGTTCTTC; cdr3_aa: CASSSGGGVDEQFF; j_call: TRBJ2-1; d_call: TRBD2; v_call: TRBV7-3; clone_size: once
cdr3_nt: TGTGCCAGCAGCGTAGAGGCTAGCGGGGACGGGACCCAGTACTTC; cdr3_aa: CASSVEASGDGTQYF; j_call: TRBJ2-5; d_call: TRBD2; v_call: TRBV9; clone_size: once
cdr3_nt: TGTGCCAGCAGTTCCCCGACTAGCGGAACCTACAATGAGCAGTTCTTC; cdr3_aa: CASSSPTSGTYNEQFF; j_call: TRBJ2-1; d_call: TRBD2; v_call: TRBV6-6; clone_size: -
cdr3_nt: TGCGCCAGCAGCTTGGTCCTAGCGGGGGACTACGAGCAGTACTTC; cdr3_aa: CASSLVLAGDYEQYF; j_call: TRBJ2-7; d_call: TRBD2; v_call: TRBV5-1; clone_size: -
cdr3_nt: TGTGCCAGCGGGCGGACAGGGGAAGAGACCCAGTACTTC; cdr3_aa: CASGRTGEETQYF; j_call: TRBJ2-5; d_call: TRBD1; v_call: TRBV27; clone_size: -
cdr3_nt: TGTGCCAGCAGCCCCGGGACTAGCGGGAGCTCCTACGAGCAGTACTTC; cdr3_aa: CASSPGTSGSSYEQYF; j_call: TRBJ2-7; d_call: TRBD2; v_call: TRBV11-2; clone_size: -
cdr3_nt: TGTGCCAGCAGCTTGGTAACAGGGGGCCAAGCTTTCTTT; cdr3_aa: CASSLVTGGQAFF; j_call: TRBJ1-1; d_call: TRBD1; v_call: TRBV5-4; clone_size: -
cdr3_nt: TGTGCCTGGAGTGGCCGAGGAGGGGGCAATCAGCCCCAGCATTTT; cdr3_aa: CAWSGRGGGNQPQHF; j_call: TRBJ1-5; d_call: -; v_call: TRBV30; clone_size: -
cdr3_nt: TGTGCCAGTAGTGGACAGGGCGGTGAAAAACTGTTTTTT; cdr3_aa: CASSGQGGEKLFF; j_call: TRBJ1-4; d_call: TRBD1; v_call: TRBV19; clone_size: -
cdr3_nt: TGTGCCACCAGCAGAGATCAGAGGAGACCCTCCTACAATGAGCAGTTCTTC; cdr3_aa: CATSRDQRRPSYNEQFF; j_call: TRBJ2-1; d_call: -; v_call: TRBV15; clone_size: -
cdr3_nt: TGCAGCGTTCCGCGAGTATGCGGGACAGGGTGGTACGAGCAGTACTTC; cdr3_aa: CSVPRVCGTGWYEQYF; j_call: TRBJ2-7; d_call: TRBD1; v_call: TRBV29-1; clone_size: -